The TCR beta chain described here comes from a study of read filtering for tumor transcriptome and immune sequencing. Study as a whole: DNase treatment preceded whole-transcriptome library preparation.

After removal of 4 bases from V and 9 bases from J, the junction contained 6 bases not matched to a gene. Germline loops: CDR1 SGHTA, CDR2 FQGTGA. The CDR3 consists of 14 residues. The table lists this clonotype with many counts. Its antigen is not known. From 300 to 450 ng of RNA, a library with molecular barcoded alpha/delta and beta/gamma adaptors was made. MiXCR, applied by TCRdb to the reads, yields one record per CDR3 protein. Among 50,000 or so distinct CDR3 sequences listed, over 9.5% were seen once. Findings of the study overall: Even smaller IR-seq throughput identified most shared clonotypes. Dropping single-read clonotypes raised IR-seq and RNA-seq shared-clonotype correlation.

This sequence originates from a donor aged 40 or over with multiple myeloma. J is TRBJ1-6 and V is TRBV7-3; TRBD1 matches at 7 bases. Sequencing input: a population of CD138-negative cells sorted from bone marrow. The CDR3 here is CASSSGTDGSPLHF. CDR3 sequence (DNA): TGTGCCAGCAGCTCCGGGACAGATGGTTCACCCCTCCACTTT.